A selection of T cell receptor beta chains follows, all from one sample in a study of blood T cell repertoires in COVID-19. Libraries were prepared by immunoSEQ multiplex PCR; TCRdb keeps only in-frame clonotypes and omits some of them. This sample yields roughly 250,000 clones, of which around 89% are seen a single time; 1.2% belongs to the top ten. Sequenced: PBMCs or T cells enriched from blood (not recorded which). These receptors were obtained from a woman in her 40s with acute COVID-19. The CDR3 runs from the conserved cysteine through the conserved F or W.

V gene,J gene,CDR3 protein
TRBV7-3,TRBJ2-1,CASSPRTSGRYNEQFF
TRBV7-6,TRBJ1-1,CASSSTDMNTEAFF
TRBV18,TRBJ2-5,CASSQQDIQETQYF
TRBV5-6,TRBJ2-7,CASSFRIAGYEQYF
TRBV2,TRBJ1-5,CASSEGQGTNQPQHF
TRBV5-1,TRBJ1-3,CASSTGAAGNTIYF
TRBV19,TRBJ1-1,CASKQGGRGTEAFF
TRBV6-5,TRBJ1-5,CATSIHGQQNQPQHF
TRBV6-4,TRBJ2-2,CASSEDRGTGELFF
TRBV18,TRBJ2-2,CASSTTTGDGELFF
TRBV7-2,TRBJ2-1,CASSLDRGNEQFF
TRBV9,TRBJ2-3,CASSVTPAGGTGVTDTQYF
TRBV7-9,TRBJ2-3,CASSPSVSDTQYF
TRBV28,TRBJ1-2,CASSSGQGDGYTF
TRBV30,TRBJ2-2,CAWTGTGETTGELFF
TRBV19,TRBJ1-1,CASSILDRLNTEAFF
TRBV24-1,TRBJ2-7,CATSDTGTSGRTHEQYF
TRBV10-1,TRBJ2-1,CASRGAGVGEQFF
TRBV5-1,TRBJ2-3,CASSLYQGATDTQYF
TRBV9,TRBJ1-5,CASAEGVNQPQHF
TRBV5-1,TRBJ2-5,CASSPGGYQETQYF
TRBV6-5,TRBJ1-4,CASSYVAPTRGEKLFF
TRBV28,TRBJ2-2,CASPSNTGELFF
TRBV5-6,TRBJ2-1,CASSLAGGSTYNEQFF
TRBV27,TRBJ1-1,CASSFFGTGYGTEAFF
TRBV9,TRBJ1-2,CASSVGNVLGSGYTF
TRBV6-4,TRBJ1-2,CASSDSGQFGGYTF
TRBV5-1,TRBJ2-7,CASSSAGGSYEQYF
TRBV6-2/TRBV6-3,TRBJ2-6,CASSYGEKPGQGVRGANVLTF
TRBV5-1,TRBJ1-2,CASSSGQTNRNYGYTF
TRBV27,TRBJ1-5,CASSPGRGFSQPQHF
TRBV11-3,TRBJ2-1,CASRRRLADPNEQFF
TRBV5-5,TRBJ2-5,CASSLAGTGGEETQYF
TRBV19,TRBJ2-7,CASSIDMDRWYEQYF
TRBV5-1,TRBJ2-7,CASSLAGGSYEQYF
TRBV5-4,TRBJ2-3,CASSIRAADTQYF
TRBV28,TRBJ2-5,CASSSGQGTEETQYF
TRBV19,TRBJ1-1,CASNFEGAGVTEAFF
TRBV9,TRBJ2-1,CASSVNRGPSNEQFF
TRBV28,TRBJ2-3,CASSPPFSSASTDTQYF
TRBV18,TRBJ2-5,CASSPGLAGNPSETQYF
TRBV18,TRBJ1-3,CASSLLRDRLGNTIYF
TRBV19,TRBJ1-1,CASTKSDSHTEAFF
TRBV9,TRBJ2-3,CASSPRTGTDTQYF
TRBV6-5,TRBJ2-5,CASSRTGLQTQYF
TRBV24-1,TRBJ1-5,CATSGPGYGNQPQHF
TRBV9,TRBJ2-5,CASSVAGGGLETQYF
TRBV28,TRBJ1-5,CASIRAPPAARSNQPQHF
TRBV2,TRBJ1-5,CASKGGNQPQHF
TRBV27,TRBJ1-6,CASSRHNSPLHF